Below, 8 T cell receptor beta chains from the same sample are listed, as sequenced in a study of blood T cell repertoires in COVID-19. Data came from immunoSEQ multiplex PCR; TCRdb stores just in-frame clones and leaves some out. The table includes hundreds of thousands of clones, approximately 83% detected once. Sequenced input: PBMCs or T cells enriched from blood (not recorded which). The receptors were sampled from a woman in her forties with acute COVID-19.

The V gene is TRBV6-5, the J gene TRBJ2-6, with D maybe TRBD1 (5 bases). The germline V gene encodes CDR1 MNHEY and CDR2 SVGAGI. Trimming pared 7 bases from V and 4 bases from J, leaving 11 bases between. The CDR3 covers 14 residues. The CDR3 DNA reads as TGTGCCAGCAAGGGGTCTCTGGGGGCCAACGTCCTGACTTTC. It is translated as CASKGSLGANVLTF.

The V gene is TRBV2, the J gene TRBJ1-3, with D unclear. V was trimmed by 6 bases and J by 8 bases, leaving 8 bases between them. CDR3 length equals 11 residues. CDR1 and CDR2 (germline): SNHLY, FYNNEI. DNA of the CDR3: TGTGCCAGCAGCTTCAGTGACACCATATATTTT. As protein: CASSFSDTIYF. The entire variable domain, with the rest obtained from reference TRBV2 and TRBJ1-3, is as follows: EPEVTQTPSHQVTQMGQEVILRCVPISNHLYFYWYRQILGQKVEFLVSFYNNEISEKSEIFDDQFSVERPDGSNFTLKIRSTKLEDSAMYFCASSFSDTIYFGEGSWLTVV.

V gene TRBV13 combines with J gene TRBJ2-2, with unresolved D. With 5 bases removed from V and 0 bases from J, the gap between germline ends came to 10 bases. The CDR3 runs 15 residues. Germline V gives CDR1 PRHDT, CDR2 FYEKMQ (reference sequence). CDR3 nucleotide sequence: TGTGCCAGCAGCCTTGGAGCCCCGAACACCGGGGAGCTGTTTTTT. Translating it yields CASSLGAPNTGELFF.

The chain joins TRBV18 to TRBJ2-1; D call uncertain. CDR3 length equals 12 residues. Trimming removed 0 bases at V and 9 bases at J, with 6 bases between. Germline values: CDR1 KGHSH, CDR2 LQKENI. The CDR3 reads CASSPPSGEQFF. CDR3 sequence (DNA): TGTGCCAGCTCACCACCGTCCGGTGAGCAGTTCTTC.

The V and J genes are TRBV30 and TRBJ2-7, with D tentatively TRBD1 (6 bases). The CDR3 sequence is 15 residues long. Germline V gives CDR1 GTSNPN, CDR2 SVGIG (reference sequence). V lost 3 bases, J lost 0 bases, and 15 bases lay in between. CDR3 DNA: TGTGCCTGGAGCTCCTTCGGACAGAGCTCCTACGAGCAGTACTTC. Protein sequence: CAWSSFGQSSYEQYF.

The J gene is TRBJ2-7, the V gene TRBV13, with 10 bases matching TRBD2. V trimming: 2 bases; J trimming: 5 bases; junction bases outside the gene matches: 3. There are 14 residues in the CDR3. Germline CDR1 is PRHDT and CDR2 is FYEKMQ (reference sequence). The CDR3 DNA reads TGTGCCAGCAGCTTAAGCGGGAGGGCGGACGAGCAGTACTTC. Translation: CASSLSGRADEQYF.

The genes are TRBV10-3 and TRBJ1-2, with D possibly TRBD1 on 5 matching bases. Trimming shortened V by 6 bases and J by 2 bases, and 13 bases separated the two germline ends. From germline, CDR1 is ENHRY and CDR2 SYGVKD. CDR3 size: 14 residues. CDR3 DNA: TGTGCCATCAGCGTGGGACTGACGAACTATGGCTACACCTTC. Encoded protein: CAISVGLTNYGYTF.

A single count supports this clone. The V call is TRBV5-1, the J call TRBJ2-1; 10 nucleotides align to TRBD2. The length of the CDR3 is 13 residues. Trimming cost V 4 bases and J 7 bases; bases outside gene matches: 2. Germline CDR1 is SGHRS and CDR2 is YFSETQ. CDR3 DNA: TGCGCCAGCAGCCGGGGACTAGCGAATGAGCAGTTCTTC. Translating it yields CASSRGLANEQFF. The full variable domain, rest sourced from reference TRBV5-1 and TRBJ2-1, is KAGVTQTPRYLIKTRGQQVTLSCSPISGHRSVSWYQQTPGQGLQFLFEYFSETQRNKGNFPGRFSGRQFSNSRSEMNVSTLELGDSALYLCASSRGLANEQFFGPGTRLTVL.